The present entry profiles one T cell receptor beta chain with its context. Antigen unknown. Assay used: immunoSEQ multiplex PCR; TCRdb lists only in-frame clones, some missing. The table includes approximately 180,000 clones, about 86% detected once. This specimen comes from a study of T cell responses to AZD1222 COVID-19 vaccine. Trimming shortened V by 6 bases and J by 0 bases, and 3 bases separated the two germline ends. CDR3 size: 13 residues. CDR1 is MDHEN, CDR2 SYDVKM, per germline. Study-level points and caveats: White British people made up most donors, females outnumbered males, and clonal diversity was possibly underestimated. Unmutated variant regions are reportedly the target of nearly half of TCRs that are spike-specific. There were repertoire samples only from the period after the peak T cell response. Spike-specific TCR breadth and depth were elevated following two AZD1222 doses.

Here the sequenced sample was peripheral blood, taken on day 0 of AZD1222 vaccination. The TCR comes from an adult in good health. The chain links TRBV28 to TRBJ2-6, with D hard to call. CDR3 in amino acids: CASRLSGANVLTF. The CDR3 DNA sequence: TGTGCCAGCAGACTCTCTGGGGCCAACGTCCTGACTTTC.